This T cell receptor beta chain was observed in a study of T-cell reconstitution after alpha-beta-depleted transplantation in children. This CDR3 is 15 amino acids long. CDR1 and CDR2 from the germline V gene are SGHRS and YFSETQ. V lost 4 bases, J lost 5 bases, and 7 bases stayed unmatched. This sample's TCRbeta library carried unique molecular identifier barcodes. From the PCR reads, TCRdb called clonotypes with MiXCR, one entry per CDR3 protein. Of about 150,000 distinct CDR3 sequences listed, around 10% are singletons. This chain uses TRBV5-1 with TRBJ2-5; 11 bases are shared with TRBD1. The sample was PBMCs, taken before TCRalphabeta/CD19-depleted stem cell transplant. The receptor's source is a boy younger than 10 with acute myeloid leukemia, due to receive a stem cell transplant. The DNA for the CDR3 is TGCGCCAGCAGCACCGGACAGGGGGCGCCGGAGACCCAGTACTTC. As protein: CASSTGQGAPETQYF.